These T cell receptor beta chains were read from a single sample in a study of blood T cell repertoires in COVID-19. TCRdb's table, derived via immunoSEQ multiplex PCR, lists solely in-frame clones and lacks some. The sample records tens of thousands of clones, about 90% being singletons. The sequenced sample was peripheral blood. These receptors originate from a human donor in a cohort sampled during active COVID-19. The CDR3 runs from the conserved cysteine through the conserved F or W. The D gene is left open where the match is weak. Rows may omit the clone size; those that give it use once, few, many or a size class.

v_call	clone_size	j_call	d_call	cdr3_aa	cdr3_nt
TRBV6-1	-	TRBJ1-1	TRBD1	CASSEGGQGRRNTEAFF	TGTGCCAGCAGTGAAGGGGGACAGGGGAGGCGGAACACTGAAGCTTTCTTT
TRBV4-1	-	TRBJ2-2	-	CASSRTQGGSGELFF	TGCGCCAGCAGCCGAACACAGGGAGGGTCCGGGGAGCTGTTTTTT
TRBV30	-	TRBJ1-4	-	CAWSRSPGYNEKLFF	TGTGCCTGGAGTAGGAGCCCCGGGTATAATGAAAAACTGTTTTTT
TRBV10-1	-	TRBJ2-6	-	CASSLAVRSHKVGNVLTF	TGCGCCAGCAGTCTAGCTGTAAGATCGCACAAAGTCGGGAACGTCCTGACTTTC
TRBV4-1	-	TRBJ2-1	-	CASSQDHDRNNEQFF	TGCGCCAGCAGCCAAGATCACGACAGAAACAATGAGCAGTTCTTC
TRBV14	-	TRBJ2-4	-	CASSQGASNIQYF	TGTGCCAGCAGCCAAGGGGCTTCGAACATTCAGTACTTC
TRBV7-9	few	TRBJ1-5	-	CASSQGGSGNQPQHF	TGTGCCAGCAGCCAAGGGGGAAGTGGCAATCAGCCCCAGCATTTT
TRBV2	-	TRBJ2-1	TRBD2	CASSEGAGSNEQFF	TGTGCCAGCAGTGAAGGAGCGGGGTCCAATGAGCAGTTCTTC
TRBV28	-	TRBJ2-2	-	CASNTGGQNTGELFF	TGTGCCAGCAACACGGGGGGACAAAACACCGGGGAGCTGTTTTTT
TRBV5-1	-	TRBJ2-1	TRBD1	CASSLGQGFHNEQFF	TGCGCCAGCAGCTTGGGACAGGGTTTTCACAATGAGCAGTTCTTC
TRBV15	-	TRBJ2-5	-	CATSRTGAGVEETQYF	TGTGCCACCAGCAGAACGGGGGCGGGGGTAGAGGAGACCCAGTACTTC
TRBV7-2	-	TRBJ2-7	-	CASSLDSGFNEQYF	TGTGCCAGCAGCTTAGATTCGGGTTTCAACGAGCAGTACTTC
TRBV6-1	-	TRBJ2-3	TRBD2	CASSEGSLAGSTDTQYF	TGTGCCAGCAGTGAAGGGTCACTAGCGGGCAGCACAGATACGCAGTATTTT
TRBV9	-	TRBJ2-5	-	CASSAQTGSGAETQYF	TGTGCCAGCAGCGCCCAGACAGGATCAGGTGCGGAGACCCAGTACTTC
TRBV6-5	-	TRBJ1-2	-	CASSQAQSNYGYTF	TGTGCCAGCAGTCAGGCCCAGTCTAACTATGGCTACACCTTC
TRBV5-1	-	TRBJ2-5	TRBD1	CASSSRTGVETQYF	TGCGCCAGCAGCTCGAGGACAGGGGTAGAGACCCAGTACTTC
TRBV5-6	-	TRBJ1-2	TRBD1	CASSLTDRVGYTF	TGTGCCAGCAGCTTGACCGACAGGGTCGGCTACACCTTC
TRBV6-1	few	TRBJ1-3	TRBD1	CASSGPGTGLGNTIYF	TGTGCCAGCAGTGGACCCGGGACAGGGCTTGGAAACACCATATATTTT
TRBV29-1	-	TRBJ1-1	-	CSVKGGHMNTEAFF	TGCAGCGTCAAGGGTGGACACATGAACACTGAAGCTTTCTTT
TRBV5-4	-	TRBJ2-3	-	CASSLGSGTDTQYF	TGTGCCAGCAGCTTGGGATCGGGCACAGATACGCAGTATTTT
TRBV5-5	-	TRBJ1-6	-	CASSQAGDSPLHF	TGTGCCAGCAGCCAGGCAGGGGATTCACCCCTCCACTTT
TRBV5-1	once	TRBJ2-2	TRBD1	CASSQGTVGELFF	TGCGCCAGCAGCCAAGGGACAGTCGGGGAGCTGTTTTTT
TRBV28	-	TRBJ1-4	TRBD1	CASSFALRDSLNEKLFF	TGTGCCAGCAGTTTTGCCCTCCGGGACAGCTTAAATGAAAAACTGTTTTTT
TRBV3-1/TRBV3-2	-	TRBJ2-7	TRBD2	CASSQEGGSSGRRHEQYF	TGTGCCAGCAGCCAAGAGGGGGGTTCTAGCGGGAGACGGCATGAGCAGTACTTC
TRBV5-5	-	TRBJ1-3	-	CASSLSGTTIYF	TGTGCCAGCAGCTTGTCAGGTACTACCATATATTTT
TRBV11-2	-	TRBJ2-5	-	CASSRGPLRETQYF	TGTGCCAGCAGCCGCGGCCCACTCCGAGAGACCCAGTACTTC
TRBV9	-	TRBJ2-6	-	CASTAMSSGANVLTF	TGTGCCAGCACCGCTATGAGCTCTGGGGCCAACGTCCTGACTTTC
TRBV10-3	once	TRBJ2-2	TRBD2	CAISAGAGANTGELFF	TGTGCCATCAGTGCCGGGGCGGGAGCGAACACCGGGGAGCTGTTTTTT
TRBV2	-	TRBJ2-2	TRBD2	CASSDGLAGGTGELFF	TGTGCCAGCAGTGATGGACTAGCGGGAGGGACCGGGGAGCTGTTTTTT
TRBV4-1	-	TRBJ1-4	-	CASSLYAPTGSGEKLFF	TGCGCCAGCAGCCTCTATGCACCGACAGGCTCGGGGGAAAAACTGTTTTTT
TRBV6-5	-	TRBJ1-1	-	CASAAGADTEAFF	TGTGCCAGCGCCGCTGGGGCGGACACTGAAGCTTTCTTT
TRBV6-5	once	TRBJ1-2	-	CASSYSGTTNYGYTF	TGTGCCAGCAGTTACTCGGGGACAACTAACTATGGCTACACCTTC
TRBV7-3	once	TRBJ2-7	TRBD1	CASSFDGRGTGTEQYF	TGTGCCAGCAGCTTCGACGGGCGGGGGACAGGGACCGAGCAGTACTTC
TRBV6-5	-	TRBJ1-6	TRBD1	CASTMDRQNSPLHF	TGTGCCAGCACCATGGACAGGCAGAATTCACCCCTCCACTTT
TRBV11-2	-	TRBJ2-3	-	CASSLLPHSVTDTQYF	TGTGCCAGCAGCTTATTACCCCATAGTGTGACAGATACGCAGTATTTT
TRBV5-1	-	TRBJ2-2	-	CASMGTPTNTGELFF	TGCGCCAGCATGGGGACACCAACGAACACCGGGGAGCTGTTTTTT
TRBV19	few	TRBJ1-5	-	CASSISHGNQPQHF	TGTGCCAGTAGTATCAGTCATGGCAATCAGCCCCAGCATTTT
TRBV11-2	once	TRBJ2-3	TRBD2	CASSSSGGVGTDTQYF	TGTGCCAGCAGCTCTAGCGGGGGGGTCGGCACAGATACGCAGTATTTT
TRBV7-9	-	TRBJ1-2	TRBD1	CASSRPQGAYGYTF	TGTGCCAGCAGCCGCCCCCAGGGGGCCTATGGCTACACCTTC
TRBV20-1	-	TRBJ2-3	TRBD2	CSASELAGTDTQYF	TGCAGTGCTAGTGAGCTAGCGGGCACAGATACGCAGTATTTT
TRBV28	-	TRBJ2-1	TRBD2	CASSLSVSSGRDAYNEQFF	TGTGCCAGCAGTTTAAGTGTTTCTAGCGGGAGGGACGCCTACAATGAGCAGTTCTTC
TRBV10-3	-	TRBJ2-1	TRBD1	CAINRQGAGNEQFF	TGTGCCATCAACCGACAGGGGGCAGGTAATGAGCAGTTCTTC
TRBV5-6	-	TRBJ2-7	TRBD2	CASSHREGFYEQYF	TGTGCCAGCAGCCACCGGGAGGGCTTCTACGAGCAGTACTTC
TRBV30	-	TRBJ1-3	-	CAWSLRDTIYF	TGTGCCTGGAGTCTCAGGGACACCATATATTTT
TRBV5-1	-	TRBJ2-1	-	CASSFPSSDEQFF	TGCGCCAGCAGCTTCCCCTCTAGCGATGAGCAGTTCTTC
TRBV28	-	TRBJ1-1	TRBD1	CASRQGQGRAEAFF	TGTGCCAGCAGACAAGGACAGGGAAGGGCTGAAGCTTTCTTT
TRBV4-1	-	TRBJ1-5	TRBD1	CASSHLRGQGSNQPQHF	TGCGCCAGCAGCCACCTCCGGGGACAGGGCAGCAATCAGCCCCAGCATTTT
TRBV12-3/TRBV12-4	-	TRBJ1-1	TRBD1	CASSNTGGTEAFF	TGTGCCAGCAGCAATACAGGGGGCACTGAAGCTTTCTTT
TRBV5-4	-	TRBJ1-2	TRBD1	CAATGQGRSGYTF	TGTGCCGCCACGGGACAGGGGAGGAGTGGCTACACCTTC
TRBV28	-	TRBJ2-6	-	CASSRGSSGANVLTF	TGTGCCAGCAGCCGCGGAAGCTCTGGGGCCAACGTCCTGACTTTC
TRBV6-5	-	TRBJ2-5	TRBD2	CASSYGLAEETQYF	TGTGCCAGCAGTTATGGGCTAGCGGAAGAGACCCAGTACTTC
TRBV3-1/TRBV3-2	-	TRBJ1-4	TRBD1	CASSQGQGNEKLFF	TGTGCCAGCAGCCAAGGACAGGGTAATGAAAAACTGTTTTTT
TRBV5-6	-	TRBJ1-1	TRBD1	CASSTRTGARTEAFF	TGTGCCAGCAGCACCAGAACAGGGGCGCGGACTGAAGCTTTCTTT
TRBV2	-	TRBJ2-5	-	CASSERGWGGFRETQYF	TGTGCCAGCAGTGAGAGAGGGTGGGGGGGCTTTCGAGAGACCCAGTACTTC
TRBV29-1	-	TRBJ1-1	-	CSVVYGWGDEAFF	TGCAGCGTTGTGTACGGGTGGGGGGATGAAGCTTTCTTT
TRBV19	-	TRBJ1-4	TRBD1	CASNNRGTGAEKLFF	TGTGCCAGTAATAATCGGGGGACAGGGGCTGAAAAACTGTTTTTT
TRBV9	-	TRBJ1-1	-	CASSVTGIDPEAFF	TGTGCCAGCAGCGTAACGGGGATTGACCCTGAAGCTTTCTTT